This T cell receptor (beta chain) was captured in a study of T cells after posttransplantation cyclophosphamide. Germline CDR1 and CDR2: SGHAT and FQNNGV. The CDR3 covers 15 residues. The V and J ends lost 5 bases and 8 bases, in that order; junction bases with no gene match: 10. The method was immunoSEQ multiplex PCR; TCRdb's version includes in-frame clones alone and lacks a portion of them. The sample shows 66,000 or so clones, 85% to 95% of them seen only once. This related bone marrow graft donor gave peripheral blood on the day of marrow donation. With regard to this clone: The antigen is undetermined.

Study-wide points: Donor CD8+ memory clones often dominated recipient blood repertoires at later times. Blood and skin or GI T cell repertoires showed limited TRB overlap. Recipient CMV seropositivity and CMV reactivation strongly tracked TRB clonality.

This receptor was taken from a woman aged 25-40 years in good health and a related stem cell transplant donor. The sample consisted of PBMCs. The chain couples TRBV11-2 to TRBJ2-3; 10 bases are shared with TRBD1. CDR3 sequence: CASSTGTGASFTQYF. CDR3 coding DNA: TGTGCCAGCAGCACCGGGACAGGGGCGTCATTTACGCAGTATTTT.